The clone carrying this TCR beta chain occurred many times. No antigen is known for it. This record comes from a study of T-cell memory formation after mild COVID-19. Study-wide findings and caveats: Specificity for SARS-CoV-2 was not confirmed among the second-wave clones peaking on day 37. Pre-infection memory contained some responding clones, which suggested that cross-reactive memory had joined.

TCRdb reanalysed the 5' RACE reads using MiXCR and keeps one entry per CDR3 protein. Of 400,000 to 500,000 distinct CDR3 sequences in the sample, approximately 20% were seen once. This CDR3 has 13 amino acids. Trimming left V 7 bases short and J 13 bases short, with 22 bases between. V gene TRBV12-3 or TRBV12-4 combines with J gene TRBJ2-5; tentatively, D is TRBD1 (6 bases). Sequencing was carried out using PBMCs or a T cell subset sorted from them (not recorded which). The TCR sequence derives from an adult woman who had mild COVID-19 (a few samples of this study predate the infection). Cell type and time point are not known. This CDR3 reads CASTVSGAAGMYF. The DNA of the CDR3 is TGTGCCAGCACCGTCTCAGGGGCGGCAGGGATGTACTTC.